The T cell receptor beta chain under discussion was sequenced for a study of T cell responses to AZD1222 COVID-19 vaccine. General observations from the study: Without day 14 samples, only post-peak T cell repertoires were studied.

The data were produced by immunoSEQ multiplex PCR, yet TCRdb's version contains in-frame clones alone and is incomplete. This table holds about 170,000 clones, around 87% found once. Germline loops: CDR1 SGDLS, CDR2 YYNGEE. The CDR3 is made up of 13 amino acids. V lost 3 bases, J lost 5 bases, and 11 bases lay in between. In the case of this clone: Its specificity is unknown.

The gene calls are TRBV9 and TRBJ2-5; D gene unclear. The material was peripheral blood, obtained on day 0 of AZD1222 vaccination. This clonotype was sampled from an adult in good health. For the CDR3, the DNA is TGTGCCAGCAGCGAGGGATCCTGGGAGACCCAGTACTTC. Protein product: CASSEGSWETQYF.